The T cell receptor beta chain described here comes from a study of cytomegalovirus exposure and HLA in healthy donors. Overall study findings and caveats: An assumption of roughly uniform sequencing depth across donors underlay the presence/absence analyses.

This CDR3 is built from 16 residues. This clone was counted only a few times. As yet, its antigen is unknown. Amplification used 60 Vbeta primers and 13 Jbeta primers. TCRdb's copy holds only in-frame clones and misses some; the assay was immunoSEQ multiplex PCR. This sample has 100,000 or so clones, with more than 60% found just once. This chain links TRBV21-1 with TRBJ1-2; the DNA was not compared with TRBD1, the D call given in the table. TRBV21-1 is deemed a pseudogene. The source material was PBMCs. The clonotype was recovered from a woman in her thirties or forties in good health and CMV-seropositive. For the CDR3, the DNA is TGTGCCAGCAGCAAAGGACAGTTGGGTACAAACTATGGCTACACCTTC. The encoded protein is CASSKGQLGTNYGYTF.